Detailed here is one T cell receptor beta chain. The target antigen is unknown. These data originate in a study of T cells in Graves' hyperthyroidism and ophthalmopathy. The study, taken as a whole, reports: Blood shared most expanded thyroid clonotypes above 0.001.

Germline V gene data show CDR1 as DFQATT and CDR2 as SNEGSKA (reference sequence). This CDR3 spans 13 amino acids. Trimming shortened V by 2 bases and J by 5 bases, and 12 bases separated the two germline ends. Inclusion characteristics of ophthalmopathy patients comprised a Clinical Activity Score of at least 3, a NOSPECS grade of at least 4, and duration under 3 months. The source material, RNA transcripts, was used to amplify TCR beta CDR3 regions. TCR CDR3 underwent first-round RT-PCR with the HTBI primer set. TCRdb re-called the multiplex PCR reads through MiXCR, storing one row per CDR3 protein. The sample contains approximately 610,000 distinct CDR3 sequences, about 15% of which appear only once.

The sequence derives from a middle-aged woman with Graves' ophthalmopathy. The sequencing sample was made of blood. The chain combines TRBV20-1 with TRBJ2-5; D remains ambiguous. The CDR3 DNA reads TGCAGTGCTAGACAACCCTCGGTGGAGACCCAGTACTTC. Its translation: CSARQPSVETQYF.